This TCR beta chain is from a study of blood T cells in healthy people across ages. Primers used in a second PCR of roughly 6 to 11 cycles were a sample-barcoded 5' primer and a J-beta primer mix. Using its own MiXCR run on the 5' RACE reads, TCRdb lists one record per CDR3 protein. The repertoire has 1.5 million to 2 million distinct CDR3 sequences, about 30% of them found once; the top ten carry 7.7%. Germline assignment: CDR1 SGHTA and CDR2 FQGNSA. The length of the CDR3 is 16 residues. The rearrangement uses TRBV7-2 and TRBJ2-4; 8 bases are a match to TRBD2. The end of the DNA is better explained by TRBJ2-5, so the J call may be wrong. Sequencing was done on a sample of blood. This TCR was recovered from a woman aged 30 to 39 in good health. CDR3 sequence: CASSFPEREWQETQYF. CDR3 coding DNA: TGTGCCAGCAGCTTCCCCGAGCGGGAGTGGCAAGAGACCCAGTACTTC.